A selection of T cell receptor beta chains follows, all from one sample in a study of cytomegalovirus exposure and HLA in healthy donors. This table comes from immunoSEQ multiplex PCR, and its TCRdb copy is limited to in-frame clones, with some not included. Of 100,000 to 150,000 clones in the sample, roughly 72% were seen once. Material: PBMCs. The receptors originated from a male donor in good health and CMV-seronegative. Both conserved end residues are part of each CDR3. D genes are given only for firm matches. The listing skips clone size in some rows; elsewhere it reads once, few, many or a size class.

clone size	D gene	J gene	V gene	CDR3 protein	CDR3 DNA
NA	NA	TRBJ2-2	TRBV7-9	CASSLARDRPNTGELFF	TGTGCCAGCAGCTTAGCAAGAGACAGACCAAACACCGGGGAGCTGTTTTTT
NA	TRBD1	TRBJ2-2	TRBV11-3	CASSGRDRGPGELFF	TGTGCCAGCAGCGGCCGGGACAGGGGGCCCGGGGAGCTGTTTTTT
once	TRBD2	TRBJ2-7	TRBV4-1	CASSRLSGGAESYEQYF	TGCGCCAGCTCTCGACTAAGCGGGGGGGCCGAATCCTACGAGCAGTACTTC
NA	TRBD2	TRBJ2-7	TRBV29-1	CSVVPRRGAYEQYF	TGCAGCGTTGTGCCCCGGCGGGGGGCCTACGAGCAGTACTTC
few	NA	TRBJ2-7	TRBV7-3	CASSSSGGPNYEQYF	TGTGCCAGCAGCTCCTCAGGGGGGCCCAACTACGAGCAGTACTTC
NA	TRBD1	TRBJ2-3	TRBV27	CASADRGVTDTQYF	TGTGCCAGCGCGGACAGGGGGGTCACAGATACGCAGTATTTT
few	NA	TRBJ1-4	TRBV5-1	CASSSDIRAEKLFF	TGCGCCAGCAGCTCGGACATCCGGGCTGAAAAACTGTTTTTT
few	NA	TRBJ1-2	TRBV7-9	CASSQDGGAGGYTF	TGTGCCAGCAGTCAGGACGGAGGGGCAGGTGGCTACACCTTC
NA	TRBD1	TRBJ2-3	TRBV19	CASSISVGDRGRADTQYF	TGTGCCAGTAGTATCTCCGTTGGGGACAGGGGAAGAGCAGATACGCAGTATTTT
NA	NA	TRBJ2-6	TRBV5-6	CASSLRYSPSSGANVLTF	TGTGCCAGCAGCTTACGCTACTCCCCATCGTCTGGGGCCAACGTCCTGACTTTC
once	TRBD1	TRBJ2-2	TRBV27	CATRQGSVRSGELFF	TGTGCCACACGACAGGGATCGGTCCGGTCCGGGGAGCTGTTTTTT
NA	TRBD1	TRBJ2-7	TRBV4-3	CASSQGTGSSYEQYF	TGCGCCAGCAGCCAAGGGACAGGGAGCTCCTACGAGCAGTACTTC
NA	TRBD2	TRBJ2-7	TRBV7-8	CASRGSGIGYEQYF	TGTGCCAGCAGGGGGAGCGGGATAGGCTACGAGCAGTACTTC
NA	NA	TRBJ2-7	TRBV7-9	CASSGGGFSAHEQYF	TGTGCCAGCAGCGGGGGAGGATTCTCGGCCCACGAGCAGTACTTC
few	NA	TRBJ2-2	TRBV7-7	CASSLAGKPGELFF	TGTGCTAGCAGCTTAGCCGGGAAACCCGGGGAGCTGTTTTTT
NA	NA	TRBJ2-7	TRBV9	CASSPNDGDEQYF	TGTGCCAGCAGCCCCAACGACGGAGACGAGCAGTACTTC
NA	NA	TRBJ2-3	TRBV7-3	CASSLGPGKRPDTQYF	TGTGCCAGCAGCTTAGGGCCGGGAAAGCGTCCAGATACGCAGTATTTT
NA	TRBD1	TRBJ1-2	TRBV28	CASSLIEGAGDYGYTF	TGTGCCAGCAGTTTAATTGAGGGGGCTGGGGACTATGGCTACACCTTC
NA	TRBD2	TRBJ2-7	TRBV30	CAWSPRLAGSYEQYF	TGTGCCTGGAGTCCGAGACTAGCGGGTTCTTACGAGCAGTACTTC
NA	NA	TRBJ2-1	TRBV30	CAWSVETAYNEQFF	TGTGCCTGGAGTGTTGAGACAGCTTACAATGAGCAGTTCTTC
NA	NA	TRBJ2-1	TRBV7-2	CASSLRWQGPDNEQFF	TGTGCCAGCAGCTTACGGTGGCAGGGTCCCGACAATGAGCAGTTCTTC
NA	NA	TRBJ1-2	TRBV27	CASSFGVNYGYTF	TGTGCCAGCAGTTTTGGAGTGAACTATGGCTACACCTTC
NA	NA	TRBJ1-5	TRBV2	CASRETERSNQPQHF	TGTGCCAGCAGGGAGACGGAGCGGAGCAATCAGCCCCAGCATTTT
NA	TRBD1	TRBJ2-7	TRBV27	CASSSGTGDEQYF	TGTGCCAGCAGCTCCGGGACAGGGGACGAGCAGTACTTC
NA	NA	TRBJ2-1	TRBV6-4	CASKLNSGGDYNEQFF	TGTGCCAGCAAACTCAACAGCGGAGGTGACTACAATGAGCAGTTCTTC
few	NA	TRBJ1-2	TRBV2	CASSRETARNYGYTF	TGTGCCAGCAGTCGTGAGACAGCGAGAAACTATGGCTACACCTTC
NA	NA	TRBJ2-2	TRBV7-3	CASSTSTGELFF	TGTGCCAGCAGCACATCCACCGGGGAGCTGTTTTTT
NA	NA	TRBJ2-7	TRBV4-2	CASSQEALATEQYF	TGTGCCAGCAGCCAAGAAGCGCTAGCGACAGAGCAGTACTTC
NA	NA	TRBJ2-2	TRBV7-3	CASSSGYSPRTGELFF	TGTGCCAGCAGCTCGGGATATAGTCCCCGGACCGGGGAGCTGTTTTTT
NA	TRBD2	TRBJ2-7	TRBV2	CASRRLAGSSSYEQYF	TGTGCCAGCAGGAGACTAGCGGGTTCGAGCTCCTACGAGCAGTACTTC
NA	NA	TRBJ1-2	TRBV29-1	CSVPAGAANYGYTF	TGCAGCGTACCGGCGGGTGCCGCTAACTATGGCTACACCTTC
NA	TRBD2	TRBJ2-7	TRBV9	CASSDGTRTPEQYF	TGTGCCAGCAGCGATGGGACTAGAACCCCCGAGCAGTACTTC
NA	NA	TRBJ2-5	TRBV11-3	CASSLGGRETQYF	TGTGCCAGCAGCTTAGGGGGCCGAGAGACCCAGTACTTC
few	TRBD1	TRBJ2-7	TRBV28	CASSLRQGRYEQYF	TGTGCCAGCAGTTTGAGACAGGGGAGGTACGAGCAGTACTTC
NA	NA	TRBJ2-2	TRBV5-1	CASSSLLDGRVGELFF	TGCGCCAGCAGCTCCTTACTGGACGGGCGGGTCGGGGAGCTGTTTTTT
few	TRBD1	TRBJ1-4	TRBV29-1	CSVDKRDRGGRKLFF	TGCAGCGTTGATAAGCGTGACAGGGGAGGGAGAAAACTGTTTTTT
once	TRBD1	TRBJ1-2	TRBV5-1	CASSLAGAGGVYGYTF	TGCGCCAGCAGCTTGGCCGGGGCAGGGGGTGTCTATGGCTACACCTTC
few	TRBD1	TRBJ2-7	TRBV18	CASCAGQGYCEQYF	TGTGCCAGCTGCGCGGGACAGGGGTACTGCGAGCAGTACTTC
once	NA	TRBJ2-2	TRBV18	CASSPQRTVGYTGELFF	TGTGCCAGCTCACCACAGAGGACAGTTGGTTACACCGGGGAGCTGTTTTTT
few	NA	TRBJ1-1	TRBV7-2	CASSLALGHPNTEAFF	TGTGCCAGCAGCTTAGCGCTCGGACATCCGAACACTGAAGCTTTCTTT
NA	NA	TRBJ2-3	TRBV5-1	CASSHGATSTDTQYF	TGCGCCAGCAGCCATGGAGCCACCTCCACAGATACGCAGTATTTT
NA	TRBD1	TRBJ2-5	TRBV27	CASSLYRDSKETQYF	TGTGCCAGCAGTTTATACCGGGACAGCAAAGAGACCCAGTACTTC
NA	NA	TRBJ2-7	TRBV6-5	CASSKDRTQIYEQYF	TGTGCCAGCAGTAAGGACAGAACCCAAATCTACGAGCAGTACTTC